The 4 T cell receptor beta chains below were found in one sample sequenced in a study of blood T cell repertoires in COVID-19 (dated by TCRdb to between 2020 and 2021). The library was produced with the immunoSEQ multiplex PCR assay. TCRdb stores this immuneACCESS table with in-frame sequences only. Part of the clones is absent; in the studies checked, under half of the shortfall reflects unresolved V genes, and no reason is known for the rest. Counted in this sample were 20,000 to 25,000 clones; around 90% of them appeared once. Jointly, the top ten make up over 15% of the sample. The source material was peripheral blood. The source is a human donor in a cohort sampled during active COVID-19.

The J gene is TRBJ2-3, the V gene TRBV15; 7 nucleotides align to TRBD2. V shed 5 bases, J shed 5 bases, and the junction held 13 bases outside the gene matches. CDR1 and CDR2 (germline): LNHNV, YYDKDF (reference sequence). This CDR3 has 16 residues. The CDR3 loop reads CATSLGTTPQRDTQYF. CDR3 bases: TGTGCCACCAGCCTAGGGACTACCCCCCAGCGAGATACGCAGTATTTT.

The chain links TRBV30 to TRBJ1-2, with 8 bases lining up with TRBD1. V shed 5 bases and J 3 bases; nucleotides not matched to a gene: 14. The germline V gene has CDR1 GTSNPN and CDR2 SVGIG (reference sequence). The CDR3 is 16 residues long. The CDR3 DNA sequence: TGTGCCTGGGCAGGGGGCCTGCTACCCGAGGACTATGGCTACACCTTC. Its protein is CAWAGGLLPEDYGYTF.

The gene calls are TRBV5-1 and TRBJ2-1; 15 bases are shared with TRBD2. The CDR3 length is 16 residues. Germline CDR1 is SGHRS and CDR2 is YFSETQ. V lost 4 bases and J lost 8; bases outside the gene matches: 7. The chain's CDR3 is CASSGRTSGGADEQFF. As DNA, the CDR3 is TGCGCCAGCAGCGGCCGGACTAGCGGGGGGGCGGATGAGCAGTTCTTC.

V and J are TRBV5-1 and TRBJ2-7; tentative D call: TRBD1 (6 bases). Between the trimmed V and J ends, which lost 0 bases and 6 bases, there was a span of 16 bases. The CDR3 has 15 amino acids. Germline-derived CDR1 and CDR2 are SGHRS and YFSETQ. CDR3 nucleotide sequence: TGCGCCAGCAGCTTGGTACAGGGAGACCTCTCCGAGCAGTACTTC. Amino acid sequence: CASSLVQGDLSEQYF.